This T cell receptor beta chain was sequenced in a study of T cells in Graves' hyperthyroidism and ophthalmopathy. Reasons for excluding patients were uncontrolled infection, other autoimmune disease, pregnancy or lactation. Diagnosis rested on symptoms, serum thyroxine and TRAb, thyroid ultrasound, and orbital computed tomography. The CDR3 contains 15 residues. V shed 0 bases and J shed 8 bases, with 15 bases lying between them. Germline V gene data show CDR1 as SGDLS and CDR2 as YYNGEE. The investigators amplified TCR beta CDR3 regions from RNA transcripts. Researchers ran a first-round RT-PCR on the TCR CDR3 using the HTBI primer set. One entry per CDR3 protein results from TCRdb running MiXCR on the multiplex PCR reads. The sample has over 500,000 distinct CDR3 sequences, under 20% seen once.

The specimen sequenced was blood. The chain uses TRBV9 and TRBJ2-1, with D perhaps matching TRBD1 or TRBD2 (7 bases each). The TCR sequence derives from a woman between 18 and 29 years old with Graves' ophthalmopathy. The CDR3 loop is CASSVEGAGRDEQFF. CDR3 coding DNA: TGTGCCAGCAGCGTAGAGGGGGCAGGGAGGGATGAGCAGTTCTTC.